This T cell receptor beta chain is drawn from a study of human T cells and chemical hapten exposure. This clonotype was counted many times. MiXCR was run by TCRdb on the RACE reads, yielding one entry per CDR3 protein. The repertoire holds tens of thousands of distinct CDR3 sequences, with around 10% as singletons. The V gene lost 6 bases and the J gene lost 7 bases, with 13 bases spanning the gap. The CDR3 is made up of 13 amino acids. Germline lookup yields CDR1 MDHEN and CDR2 SYDVKM. Time point indicated: patch test 3, about 24 weeks after DPC sensitization. Treatment given: therapeutic diphenylcyclopropenone sensitization with weekly scalp DPC. The authors' total RNA extraction used unfractionated whole blood.

This rearrangement joins TRBV28 to TRBJ1-5; TRBD1 might be the D (6 bases). Sequencing was performed on whole blood, taken in connection with sensitization to the hapten diphenylcyclopropenone (DPC). This clonotype was sampled from a woman aged 50 to 65 with alopecia areata. Some clones in this sample may be carry-over from other donors' samples. The CDR3 loop is CASRTGSWQPQHF. In DNA form, the CDR3 reads TGTGCCAGCAGGACAGGATCCTGGCAGCCCCAGCATTTT.